Below, one TCR beta chain is given with its context. Germline V gene data show CDR1 as MNHEY and CDR2 as SMNVEV (reference sequence). The CDR3 covers 14 residues. Trimming took 0 bases from V and 1 from J, leaving 6 bases between them. This specimen comes from a study of T cell changes during pregnancy in multiple sclerosis. Sequenced by immunoSEQ multiplex PCR; TCRdb stores in-frame clones only, minus some. The sample holds about 100,000 clones, 92% seen once. The chain uses TRBV27 and TRBJ2-5; D is perhaps TRBD1 (5 bases). Sequencing used peripheral blood, obtained after pregnancy. The receptor was derived from a female donor with multiple sclerosis, enrolled in a pregnancy study. DNA of the CDR3: TGTGCCAGCAGTTTATCAGGGGCCCAAGAGACCCAGTACTTC. It is translated as CASSLSGAQETQYF.